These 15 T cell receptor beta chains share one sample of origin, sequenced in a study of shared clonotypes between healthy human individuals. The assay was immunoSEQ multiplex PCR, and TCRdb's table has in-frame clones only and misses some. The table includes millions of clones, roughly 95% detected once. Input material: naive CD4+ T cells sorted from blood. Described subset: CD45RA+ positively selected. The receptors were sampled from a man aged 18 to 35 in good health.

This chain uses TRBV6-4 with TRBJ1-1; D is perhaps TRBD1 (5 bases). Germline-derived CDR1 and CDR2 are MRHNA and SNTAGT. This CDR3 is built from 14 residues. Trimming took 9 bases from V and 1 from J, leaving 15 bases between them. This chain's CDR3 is CARAAGEANTEAFF. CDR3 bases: TGTGCCAGAGCCGCGGGGGAGGCGAACACTGAAGCTTTCTTT.

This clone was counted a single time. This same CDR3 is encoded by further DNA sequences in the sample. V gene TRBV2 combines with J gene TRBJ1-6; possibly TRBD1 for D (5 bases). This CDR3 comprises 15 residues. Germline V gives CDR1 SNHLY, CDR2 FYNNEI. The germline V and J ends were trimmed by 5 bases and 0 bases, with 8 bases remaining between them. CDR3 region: CASSPGSSYNSPLHF. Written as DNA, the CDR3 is TGTGCCAGCAGTCCAGGGAGCTCCTATAATTCACCCCTCCACTTT.

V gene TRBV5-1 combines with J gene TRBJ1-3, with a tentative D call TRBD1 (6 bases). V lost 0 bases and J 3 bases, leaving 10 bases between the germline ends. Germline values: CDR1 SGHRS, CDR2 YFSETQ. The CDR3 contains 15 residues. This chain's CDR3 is CASSLAGERGNTIYF. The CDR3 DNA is TGCGCCAGCAGCTTGGCAGGGGAGCGTGGAAACACCATATATTTT.

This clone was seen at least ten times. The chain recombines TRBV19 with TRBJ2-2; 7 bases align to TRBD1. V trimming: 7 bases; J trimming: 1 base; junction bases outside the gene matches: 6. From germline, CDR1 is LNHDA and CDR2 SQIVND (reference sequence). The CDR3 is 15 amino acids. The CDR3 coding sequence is TGTGCCAGTACCCGGGGACAGCTGAACACCGGGGAGCTGTTTTTT. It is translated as CASTRGQLNTGELFF.

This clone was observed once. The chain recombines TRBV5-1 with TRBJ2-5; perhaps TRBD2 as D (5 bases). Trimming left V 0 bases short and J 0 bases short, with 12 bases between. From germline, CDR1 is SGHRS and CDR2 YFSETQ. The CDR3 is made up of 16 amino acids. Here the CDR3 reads CASSLGTVGNQETQYF. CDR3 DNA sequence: TGCGCCAGCAGCTTGGGGACTGTCGGGAACCAAGAGACCCAGTACTTC. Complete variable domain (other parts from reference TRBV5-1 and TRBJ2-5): KAGVTQTPRYLIKTRGQQVTLSCSPISGHRSVSWYQQTPGQGLQFLFEYFSETQRNKGNFPGRFSGRQFSNSRSEMNVSTLELGDSALYLCASSLGTVGNQETQYFGPGTRLLVL.

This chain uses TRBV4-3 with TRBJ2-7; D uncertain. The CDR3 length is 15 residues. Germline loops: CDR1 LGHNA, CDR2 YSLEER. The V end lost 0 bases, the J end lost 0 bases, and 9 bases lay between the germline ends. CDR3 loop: CASSQEGAGSYEQYF. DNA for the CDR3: TGCGCCAGCAGCCAAGAAGGCGCAGGCTCCTACGAGCAGTACTTC.

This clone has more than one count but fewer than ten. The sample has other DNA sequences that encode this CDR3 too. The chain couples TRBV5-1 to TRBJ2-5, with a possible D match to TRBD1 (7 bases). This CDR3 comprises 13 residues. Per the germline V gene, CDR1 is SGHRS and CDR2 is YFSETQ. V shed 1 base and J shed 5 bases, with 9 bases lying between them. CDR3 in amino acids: CASSLSGGETQYF. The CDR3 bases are TGCGCCAGCAGCTTGTCAGGGGGGGAGACCCAGTACTTC.

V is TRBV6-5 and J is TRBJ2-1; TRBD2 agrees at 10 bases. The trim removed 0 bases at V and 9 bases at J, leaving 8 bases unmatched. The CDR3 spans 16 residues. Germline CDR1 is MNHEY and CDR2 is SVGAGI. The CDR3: CASSYSLGSGGSEQFF. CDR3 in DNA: TGTGCCAGCAGTTACTCGTTGGGTAGCGGGGGGTCTGAGCAGTTCTTC.

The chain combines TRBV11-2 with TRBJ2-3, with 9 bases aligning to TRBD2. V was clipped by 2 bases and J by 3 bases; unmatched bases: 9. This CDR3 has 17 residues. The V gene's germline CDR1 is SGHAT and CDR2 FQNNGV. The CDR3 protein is CASSLTGGTSSTDTQYF. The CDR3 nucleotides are TGTGCCAGCAGCTTAACCGGGGGGACTAGCTCTACAGATACGCAGTATTTT.

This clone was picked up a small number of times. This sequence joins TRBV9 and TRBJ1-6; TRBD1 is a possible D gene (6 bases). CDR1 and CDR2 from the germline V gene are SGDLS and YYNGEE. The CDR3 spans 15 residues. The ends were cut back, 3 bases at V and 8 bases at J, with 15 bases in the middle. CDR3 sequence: CASSAQRDTYSPLHF. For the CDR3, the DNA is TGTGCCAGCAGCGCCCAGCGGGACACCTATTCACCCCTCCACTTT.

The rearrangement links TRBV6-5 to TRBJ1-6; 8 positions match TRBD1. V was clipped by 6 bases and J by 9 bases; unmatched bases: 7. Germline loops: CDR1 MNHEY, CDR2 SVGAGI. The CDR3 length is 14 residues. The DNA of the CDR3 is TGTGCCAGCAGGCCGACAGGGGAGGCTTCACCCCTCCACTTT. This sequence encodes CASRPTGEASPLHF.

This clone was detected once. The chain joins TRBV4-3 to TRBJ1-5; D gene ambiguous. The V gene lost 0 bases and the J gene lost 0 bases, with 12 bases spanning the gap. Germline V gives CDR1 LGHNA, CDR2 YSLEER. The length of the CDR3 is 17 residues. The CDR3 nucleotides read TGCGCCAGCAGCCAAGAGTCGAGTCTGAATAGCAATCAGCCCCAGCATTTT. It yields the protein CASSQESSLNSNQPQHF.

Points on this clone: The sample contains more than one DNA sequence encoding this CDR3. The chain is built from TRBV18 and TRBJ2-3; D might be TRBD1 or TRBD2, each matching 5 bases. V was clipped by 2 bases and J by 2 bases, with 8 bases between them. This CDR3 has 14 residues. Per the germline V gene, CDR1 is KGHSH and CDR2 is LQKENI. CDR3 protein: CASSPGGTTDTQYF. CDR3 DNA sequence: TGTGCCAGCTCACCAGGGGGTACCACAGATACGCAGTATTTT.

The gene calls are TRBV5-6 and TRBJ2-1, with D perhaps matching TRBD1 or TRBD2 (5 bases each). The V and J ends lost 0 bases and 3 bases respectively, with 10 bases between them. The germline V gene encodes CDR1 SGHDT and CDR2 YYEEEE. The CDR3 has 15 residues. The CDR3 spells CASSLVRGDYNEQFF. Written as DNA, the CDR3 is TGTGCCAGCAGCTTGGTAAGGGGAGACTACAATGAGCAGTTCTTC.

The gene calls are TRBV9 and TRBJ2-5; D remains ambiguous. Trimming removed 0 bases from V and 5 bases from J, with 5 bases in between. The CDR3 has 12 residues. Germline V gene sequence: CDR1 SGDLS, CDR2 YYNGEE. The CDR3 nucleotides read TGTGCCAGCAGCGTAGGTTGGGAGACCCAGTACTTC. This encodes CASSVGWETQYF.